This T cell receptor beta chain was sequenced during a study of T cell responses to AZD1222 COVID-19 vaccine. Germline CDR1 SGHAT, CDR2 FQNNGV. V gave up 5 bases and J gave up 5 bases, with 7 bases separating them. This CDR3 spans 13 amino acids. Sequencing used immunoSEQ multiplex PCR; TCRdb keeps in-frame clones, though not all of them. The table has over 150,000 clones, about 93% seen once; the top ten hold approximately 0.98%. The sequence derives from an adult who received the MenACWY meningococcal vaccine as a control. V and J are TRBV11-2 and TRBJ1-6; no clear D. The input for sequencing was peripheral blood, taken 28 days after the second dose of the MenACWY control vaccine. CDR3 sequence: CASSPTHNSPLHF. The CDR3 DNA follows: TGTGCCAGCAGCCCGACCCATAATTCACCCCTCCACTTT. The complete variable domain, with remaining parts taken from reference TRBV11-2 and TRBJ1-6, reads EAGVAQSPRYKIIEKRQSVAFWCNPISGHATLYWYQQILGQGPKLLIQFQNNGVVDDSQLPKDRFSAERLKGVDSTLKIQPAKLEDSAVYLCASSPTHNSPLHFGNGTRLTVT.